The rows below give T cell receptor beta chains drawn from one sample of a study of beta chain features in type 1 diabetes. Data came from immunoSEQ multiplex PCR; TCRdb stores just in-frame clones and leaves some out. The sample consists of hundreds of thousands of clones, over 12% of them appearing once. Sequenced: naive CD4+ T cells from blood. Every receptor here comes from a man aged 18 to 35 with type 1 diabetes. The CDR3 runs from the conserved cysteine through the conserved F or W. A D gene is named only where the DNA matches it firmly. Clone size is stated in some rows and not others, as once, few, many or a class when expanded.

-	-	TRBV10-3	TRBJ2-3	CAIRKTGTDRTDTQYF	TGTGCCATCAGGAAGACAGGGACTGACCGCACAGATACGCAGTATTTT
-	few	TRBV18	TRBJ2-1	CASSPGEGPYEQFF	TGTGCCAGCTCTCCCGGAGAGGGTCCATATGAGCAGTTCTTC
-	-	TRBV15	TRBJ2-6	CATSGRTAGANVLTF	TGTGCCACCAGCGGGCGGACAGCTGGGGCCAACGTCCTGACTTTC
TRBD1	few	TRBV10-3	TRBJ2-3	CAAGQGADTQYF	TGTGCCGCTGGACAGGGGGCAGATACGCAGTATTTT
-	few	TRBV2	TRBJ1-4	CASRGDERKLFF	TGTGCCAGCAGGGGAGACGAGAGGAAACTGTTTTTT
-	-	TRBV6-5	TRBJ2-7	CASSYTSGTGYEQYF	TGTGCCAGCAGTTACACTAGCGGGACAGGGTACGAGCAGTACTTC
TRBD1	-	TRBV7-9	TRBJ2-3	CASSTPTGGRTDTQYF	TGTGCCAGCAGCACTCCGACAGGGGGCAGGACAGATACGCAGTATTTT
TRBD1	-	TRBV18	TRBJ2-5	CASSPPGSAGGSETQYF	TGTGCCAGCTCACCACCGGGGTCTGCAGGGGGCAGCGAGACCCAGTACTTC
TRBD1	-	TRBV28	TRBJ1-6	CASSLFSGTDLSPLHF	TGTGCCAGCAGTTTATTCTCCGGGACAGATCTCTCACCCCTCCACTTT
TRBD2	-	TRBV28	TRBJ2-3	CASSLGLGTDTQYF	TGTGCCAGCAGCCTTGGACTAGGCACAGATACGCAGTATTTT
TRBD2	few	TRBV28	TRBJ2-1	CASRAVSGSVIQGEQFF	TGTGCCAGCAGGGCAGTTAGCGGGAGCGTGATTCAGGGTGAGCAGTTCTTC
TRBD2	-	TRBV4-2	TRBJ2-7	CASSQVLAGYEQYF	TGTGCCAGCAGCCAAGTCCTAGCGGGCTACGAGCAGTACTTC
TRBD1	-	TRBV30	TRBJ2-7	CAWSAQGTGSEQYF	TGTGCCTGGAGCGCACAGGGGACGGGCTCCGAGCAGTACTTC
-	few	TRBV5-1	TRBJ1-1	CASSLGFMGADTEAFF	TGCGCCAGCAGCTTGGGATTCATGGGGGCTGATACTGAAGCTTTCTTT
-	-	TRBV6-1	TRBJ1-5	CASSPGKVGNQPQHF	TGTGCCAGCAGTCCAGGGAAGGTAGGCAATCAGCCCCAGCATTTT
TRBD2	-	TRBV7-8	TRBJ2-1	CASKRLAGVEQFF	TGTGCCAGCAAGCGACTAGCGGGGGTTGAGCAGTTCTTC
TRBD1	few	TRBV2	TRBJ1-6	CASTRGGPGSYNSPLHF	TGTGCCAGCACGAGAGGGGGCCCAGGGTCCTATAATTCACCCCTCCACTTT
-	-	TRBV9	TRBJ1-2	CASSLNYGYTF	TGTGCCAGCAGCCTGAACTATGGCTACACCTTC
-	-	TRBV7-8	TRBJ2-7	CASSLGLAYEQYF	TGTGCCAGCAGCTTAGGACTAGCCTACGAGCAGTACTTC
-	-	TRBV29-1	TRBJ1-1	CSAGQGLTEAFF	TGCAGCGCTGGGCAGGGCCTCACTGAAGCTTTCTTT
TRBD2	few	TRBV18	TRBJ2-1	CASSPRGTSGIGNEQFF	TGTGCCAGCTCACCGAGGGGAACTAGCGGGATAGGGAATGAGCAGTTCTTC
TRBD1	-	TRBV18	TRBJ2-5	CASSQGQGRETQYF	TGTGCCAGCTCACAAGGACAGGGGAGGGAGACCCAGTACTTC
TRBD1	few	TRBV18	TRBJ2-1	CASSPEGARNEQFF	TGTGCCAGCTCACCAGAGGGGGCGCGGAATGAGCAGTTCTTC
-	few	TRBV9	TRBJ2-7	CASSVAEGARTYEQYF	TGTGCCAGCAGCGTAGCTGAGGGAGCTAGGACCTACGAGCAGTACTTC
-	few	TRBV21-1	TRBJ2-1	CASSKYSQGYGRNEQFF	TGTGCCAGCAGCAAGTATTCGCAGGGCTACGGGAGGAATGAGCAGTTCTTC
TRBD2	-	TRBV5-4	TRBJ2-7	CASSLGLAREQYF	TGTGCCAGCAGCTTGGGACTAGCGAGGGAGCAGTACTTC
TRBD1	few	TRBV11-2	TRBJ2-1	CASSQPGTGKNEQFF	TGTGCCAGCAGCCAGCCCGGGACAGGTAAGAATGAGCAGTTCTTC
-	few	TRBV15	TRBJ2-5	CATSRTGETQYF	TGTGCCACCAGCAGAACAGGAGAGACCCAGTACTTC
TRBD2	few	TRBV2	TRBJ2-7	CASRAAGREEQYF	TGTGCCAGCAGGGCGGCAGGGAGGGAAGAGCAGTACTTC
-	-	TRBV14	TRBJ1-2	CASSQDPGSGGYTF	TGTGCCAGCAGCCAAGATCCTGGGTCGGGTGGCTACACCTTC
TRBD1	-	TRBV7-9	TRBJ1-5	CASSSTGISNQPQHF	TGTGCCAGCAGCTCGACAGGGATTAGCAATCAGCCCCAGCATTTT
TRBD1	-	TRBV10-3	TRBJ1-2	CAISEGQVEGYTF	TGTGCCATCAGCGAGGGACAGGTCGAGGGCTACACCTTC
TRBD1	-	TRBV6-6	TRBJ1-1	CASSEQGAFEAFF	TGTGCCAGCAGCGAACAGGGGGCCTTTGAAGCTTTCTTT
TRBD2	few	TRBV11-2	TRBJ2-1	CASSLRGGRVHEQFF	TGTGCCAGCAGCTTACGGGGGGGCCGAGTCCATGAGCAGTTCTTC
-	-	TRBV7-9	TRBJ1-5	CASSFGTGNQPQHF	TGTGCCAGCAGCTTCGGTACAGGGAATCAGCCCCAGCATTTT
-	few	TRBV14	TRBJ2-1	CASSALADSYNEQFF	TGTGCCAGCTCCGCCCTAGCTGACTCCTACAATGAGCAGTTCTTC
TRBD2	-	TRBV6-5	TRBJ2-3	CATTLAGGTDTQYF	TGTGCCACCACACTAGCGGGGGGCACAGATACGCAGTATTTT
-	-	TRBV4-3	TRBJ2-2	CASSQGPQFGVTGELFF	TGCGCCAGCAGCCAAGGCCCACAATTTGGAGTCACCGGGGAGCTGTTTTTT
-	few	TRBV10-2	TRBJ1-6	CASRKEGVMHSPLHF	TGCGCCAGCAGGAAAGAAGGGGTGATGCATTCACCCCTCCACTTT
TRBD2	few	TRBV6-6	TRBJ2-7	CASSYSISGGYEQYF	TGTGCCAGCAGTTACTCGATTAGCGGGGGTTACGAGCAGTACTTC
TRBD1	-	TRBV7-9	TRBJ2-7	CASRGGTGSPSEQYF	TGTGCCAGCAGAGGCGGGACAGGGTCCCCCTCCGAGCAGTACTTC
-	-	TRBV9	TRBJ1-2	CASSEITGSSGYTF	TGTGCCAGCAGCGAGATAACAGGTTCGTCCGGCTACACCTTC
-	few	TRBV7-9	TRBJ2-1	CASSPMRLRGDNEQFF	TGTGCCAGCAGCCCGATGAGGCTAAGAGGCGACAATGAGCAGTTCTTC
-	few	TRBV27	TRBJ1-1	CASSFSGQTLNTEAFF	TGTGCCAGCAGTTTTAGTGGACAGACCTTAAACACTGAAGCTTTCTTT
-	few	TRBV4-3	TRBJ2-1	CASSQDGSSYNEQFF	TGCGCCAGCAGCCAAGACGGGAGCTCCTACAATGAGCAGTTCTTC
-	-	TRBV5-1	TRBJ1-5	CASSLAPYYQPQHF	TGCGCCAGCAGCTTGGCCCCGTATTATCAGCCCCAGCATTTT
-	-	TRBV6-4	TRBJ1-6	CASSDSFTANSPLHF	TGTGCCAGCAGTGACTCGTTCACAGCTAATTCACCCCTCCACTTT
TRBD1	-	TRBV28	TRBJ2-7	CASSTGTGDYEQYF	TGTGCCAGCAGTACCGGGACAGGGGACTACGAGCAGTACTTC
-	-	TRBV19	TRBJ2-1	CASSISLLVSTYNEQFF	TGTGCCAGTAGTATCTCCCTACTAGTTTCTACCTACAATGAGCAGTTCTTC
-	-	TRBV7-8	TRBJ2-3	CASSLRPIWAADTQYF	TGTGCCAGCAGCCTCCGGCCTATCTGGGCTGCAGATACGCAGTATTTT